One sample yielded the 4 T cell receptor beta chains listed below, sequenced in a study of blood T cell repertoires in COVID-19. Assay used: immunoSEQ multiplex PCR; TCRdb lists only in-frame clones, some missing. The sample contains hundreds of thousands of clones, around 84% of which appear only once. Sequencing was carried out using PBMCs or T cells enriched from blood (not recorded which). Source of these receptors: a woman in her fifties or sixties who had recovered from COVID-19.

V usage is TRBV3-1 (or the pseudogene TRBV3-2) and J usage is TRBJ2-3; D possibly corresponds to TRBD1 (5 bases). With 0 bases removed from V and 5 bases from J, the gap between germline ends came to 9 bases. Germline V CDR1 and CDR2: LGHDT, YNNKEL (reference sequence). This CDR3 is built from 14 residues. The CDR3, as DNA: TGTGCCAGCAGCCAAGAAAGGGGAAGAGATACGCAGTATTTT. It is translated as CASSQERGRDTQYF.

This clone was detected only a few times. The V call is TRBV30, the J call TRBJ1-2; the D is unclear. The germline CDR1 and CDR2 sequences are GTSNPN and SVGIG (reference sequence). The CDR3 is 13 residues long. The V and J ends lost 4 bases and 8 bases respectively, with 17 bases between them. The CDR3 DNA is TGTGCCTGGAATCCCGGCCTCGGGAGAGGCTACACCTTC. Its translation is CAWNPGLGRGYTF. The full variable domain, completed using reference TRBV30 and TRBJ1-2, is SQTIHQWPATLVQPVGSPLSLECTVEGTSNPNLYWYRQAAGRGLQLLFYSVGIGQISSEVPQNLSASRPQDRQFILSSKKLLLSDSGFYLCAWNPGLGRGYTFGSGTRLTVV.

This chain connects TRBV7-6 to TRBJ2-1; 11 bases are shared with TRBD1. The ends lost 8 bases at V and 4 bases at J; junction bases unmatched: 4. The CDR3 length is 14 residues. Germline loops: CDR1 SGHVS, CDR2 FNYEAQ. CDR3 nucleotide sequence: TGTGCCAGCGGACAGGGGGCCGAATACAATGAGCAGTTCTTC. Protein: CASGQGAEYNEQFF.

This chain uses TRBV18 with TRBJ1-1, with 7 bases identical to TRBD1. The junction had 19 bases not matched to a gene; V was cut back by 5 bases and J by 4 bases. CDR3 length: 18 amino acids. CDR1 is KGHSH and CDR2 is LQKENI in the germline V gene. As DNA, the CDR3 is TGTGCCAGCTCAGACAGACAAGGGGGCTCAGGGGGGCTCACTGAAGCTTTCTTT. Protein: CASSDRQGGSGGLTEAFF.